Listed here are 24 T cell receptor beta chains from one sample, sequenced in a study of blood T cell repertoires in COVID-19 (dated by TCRdb to about 2020). Library preparation employed the immunoSEQ multiplex PCR assay. The source is immuneACCESS, and TCRdb retained only in-frame sequences with V and J called. Part of the clones is not carried over; for the studies checked, unresolved V genes explain less than half of this, and the remainder is unexplained. Across this sample there are 200,000 to 300,000 clones, with around four fifths seen only once. Around 6.4% of the sample is in the top ten clones. The sample was peripheral blood. The receptors originated from an older woman with active or convalescent COVID-19.

Only one count was recorded for this clone. This rearrangement joins TRBV5-1 to TRBJ2-3; 9 positions match TRBD2. The germline gives CDR1 SGHRS, CDR2 YFSETQ. The length of the CDR3 is 16 residues. V lost 0 bases to trimming and J lost 2 bases; unmatched junction nucleotides: 4. CDR3 coding DNA: TGCGCCAGCAGCTTGGGCGTAGCGGGGGCCACAGATACGCAGTATTTT. Translating gives CASSLGVAGATDTQYF. Based on the CDR3 plus reference TRBV5-1 and TRBJ2-3, the full variable domain is KAGVTQTPRYLIKTRGQQVTLSCSPISGHRSVSWYQQTPGQGLQFLFEYFSETQRNKGNFPGRFSGRQFSNSRSEMNVSTLELGDSALYLCASSLGVAGATDTQYFGPGTRLTVL.

This chain uses TRBV6-6 with TRBJ1-3, with D uncertain. Germline V gene data show CDR1 as MNHNY and CDR2 as SVGAGI (reference sequence). Trimming removed 4 bases from V and 4 bases from J, with 14 bases in between. This CDR3 comprises 15 residues. The CDR3 DNA reads as TGTGCCAGCAGTTTCGGCGGCAGTAGGGGAAACACCATATATTTT. Translated, it gives CASSFGGSRGNTIYF.

The V gene is TRBV6-5, the J gene TRBJ1-4; 7 bases map to TRBD1. The trim removed 7 bases at V and 8 bases at J, leaving 10 bases unmatched. The CDR3 spans 14 residues. Germline V gene lookup returns CDR1 MNHEY and CDR2 SVGAGI. The CDR3 protein is CASTRGGAVEKLFF. Written as DNA, the CDR3 is TGTGCCAGCACCCGAGGGGGCGCGGTGGAAAAACTGTTTTTT.

The genes are TRBV19 and TRBJ1-5, with D unclear. This CDR3 has 16 amino acids. Germline CDR1 reads LNHDA; CDR2 reads SQIVND (reference sequence). V lost 4 bases, J lost 0 bases, and 13 bases lay in between. In nucleotides, the CDR3 is TGTGCCAGTAGTACCATCGGGGTCCATAGCAATCAGCCCCAGCATTTT. Its protein product is CASSTIGVHSNQPQHF.

CDR3 DNA sequence: TGTGCCAGCAGTTTATCGCGGACAGGGAAGCAGTACGTC. It codes for CASSLSRTGKQYV. The chain has TRBV27 and TRBJ2-7; 8 bases line up with TRBD1. The V gene end was trimmed by 0 bases and the J gene end by 8 bases; junction bases not matched to a gene: 3. The germline CDR1 and CDR2 sequences are MNHEY and SMNVEV (reference sequence). The CDR3 sequence is 13 residues long.

This clone came up once. In nucleotides, the CDR3 is TGTGCCAGCAGTTACCGGACAGGGTACCAAGAGACCCAGTACTTC. Translating gives CASSYRTGYQETQYF. The chain links TRBV6-6 to TRBJ2-5; TRBD1 matches 8 bases. This CDR3 is built from 15 residues. With 2 bases clipped from V and 0 bases from J, the junction kept 2 bases outside the gene matches. Germline CDR1 is MNHNY and CDR2 is SVGAGI (reference sequence).

The chain recombines TRBV19 with TRBJ1-6; weak D call: TRBD1 (6 bases). The germline V gene has CDR1 LNHDA and CDR2 SQIVND (reference sequence). Trimming took 6 bases from V and 7 from J, leaving 19 bases between them. There are 16 residues in the CDR3. As DNA, the CDR3 is TGTGCCAGTAGGCCAGGCGGGGGCTCCTCAAATTCACCCCTCCACTTT. It codes for CASRPGGGSSNSPLHF.

This chain links TRBV7-9 with TRBJ2-3; 14 bases fit TRBD2. The ends lost 1 base at V and 1 base at J; junction bases unmatched: 7. There are 19 residues in the CDR3. CDR1 is SEHNR and CDR2 is FQNEAQ in the germline V gene (reference sequence). CDR3 residues: CASSLGLTSGRGGTDTQYF. The CDR3 DNA sequence: TGTGCCAGCAGCTTAGGTCTGACTAGCGGGAGGGGTGGCACAGATACGCAGTATTTT.

The chain recombines TRBV5-1 with TRBJ2-1; D gene ambiguous. Germline values: CDR1 SGHRS, CDR2 YFSETQ. V gave up 6 bases and J gave up 2 bases, with 15 bases separating them. This CDR3 region has 15 residues. The CDR3 loop reads CASKTTTGAYNEQFF. Written as DNA, the CDR3 is TGCGCCAGCAAAACAACTACTGGCGCCTACAATGAGCAGTTCTTC.

The V gene is TRBV4-1, the J gene TRBJ2-4, with 8 bases identical to TRBD1. V lost 4 bases to trimming and J lost 4 bases; unmatched junction nucleotides: 6. From germline, CDR1 is MGHRA and CDR2 YSYEKL. CDR3 length: 15 residues. CDR3 residues: CASSPAGQGKNIQYF. CDR3 nucleotide sequence: TGCGCCAGCAGCCCGGCCGGACAGGGTAAAAACATTCAGTACTTC.

CDR3 protein: CASSFPDSRGNTIYF. CDR3 DNA sequence: TGTGCCAGCAGCTTCCCCGACAGTCGGGGAAACACCATATATTTT. The gene calls are TRBV11-2 and TRBJ1-3, with D possibly matching TRBD1 (5 bases). The germline CDR1 and CDR2 sequences are SGHAT and FQNNGV. CDR3 size: 15 residues. V dropped 3 bases and J dropped 4 bases, with 13 bases sitting between them. The whole variable domain, remainder taken from reference TRBV11-2 and TRBJ1-3, is EAGVAQSPRYKIIEKRQSVAFWCNPISGHATLYWYQQILGQGPKLLIQFQNNGVVDDSQLPKDRFSAERLKGVDSTLKIQPAKLEDSAVYLCASSFPDSRGNTIYFGEGSWLTVV.

The V call is TRBV25-1, the J call TRBJ2-3, with D perhaps TRBD1 (5 bases). The CDR3 contains 13 residues. Looked up from germline, CDR1 is MGHDK and CDR2 is SYGVNS. V was cut by 3 bases and J by 6 bases, with 10 bases left in between. CDR3 sequence (DNA): TGTGCCAGCAGTGATGGGGCCCTGGATACGCAGTATTTT. It yields the protein CASSDGALDTQYF.

The rearrangement links TRBV4-2 to TRBJ2-1; 7 bases are a match to TRBD1. Unmatched junction bases numbered 4, after V lost 3 bases and J lost 5 bases. Germline CDR1 reads LGHNA; CDR2 reads YNFKEQ. The CDR3 has 14 amino acids. As DNA, the CDR3 is TGTGCCAGCAGCCAGGCCGGGACAGACAATGAGCAGTTCTTC. This translates into CASSQAGTDNEQFF.

The rearrangement links TRBV19 to TRBJ1-5, with a weak D call TRBD1 (6 bases). This CDR3 has 14 residues. From germline, CDR1 is LNHDA and CDR2 SQIVND (reference sequence). V lost 5 bases to trimming and J lost 4 bases, with 12 bases between them. CDR3 protein: CASSAAGANQPQHF. CDR3 coding DNA: TGTGCCAGTAGTGCGGCAGGGGCGAATCAGCCCCAGCATTTT.

The rearrangement joins TRBV5-6 to TRBJ2-1; D might be TRBD2 (6 bases). V was clipped by 2 bases and J by 4 bases, with 19 bases between them. The CDR3 contains 17 residues. Per the germline V gene, CDR1 is SGHDT and CDR2 is YYEEEE. In DNA form, the CDR3 reads TGTGCCAGCAGCTTTTCGATTAGCGGCTTGGGTTACAATGAGCAGTTCTTC. It codes for CASSFSISGLGYNEQFF.

The chain recombines TRBV29-1 with TRBJ2-3; D uncertain. The CDR3 is made up of 12 amino acids. V lost 5 bases and J lost 0, with 6 bases in between. Germline lookup yields CDR1 SQVTM and CDR2 ANQGSEA. The CDR3 sequence is CSVRLSTDTQYF. The CDR3 DNA reads TGCAGCGTTCGTCTGAGCACAGATACGCAGTATTTT.

The chain carries TRBV6-5 and TRBJ2-1; D is possibly TRBD2 (7 bases). The CDR3 has 15 amino acids. Trimming pared 7 bases from V and 0 bases from J, leaving 13 bases between. CDR1 is MNHEY and CDR2 is SVGAGI in the germline V gene. The DNA of the CDR3 is TGTGCCAGCAAGCGGGACATCAGCTCCTACAATGAGCAGTTCTTC. Translation: CASKRDISSYNEQFF.

This chain uses TRBV6-4 with TRBJ1-2; no clear D. Trimming pared 0 bases from V and 8 bases from J, leaving 13 bases between. The CDR3 is 14 amino acids. Germline CDR1 is MRHNA and CDR2 is SNTAGT. CDR3 in amino acids: CASSDSQGSKGYTF. In DNA, the CDR3 is TGTGCCAGCAGTGACTCTCAAGGGAGCAAAGGCTACACCTTC.

V gene TRBV28 combines with J gene TRBJ2-5; 9 bases agree with TRBD2. Germline V gene data show CDR1 as MDHEN and CDR2 as SYDVKM. This CDR3 spans 14 amino acids. V lost 8 bases to trimming and J lost 7 bases; unmatched junction nucleotides: 11. The CDR3 spells CASRLSGGRGTQYF. The CDR3 nucleotides read TGTGCCAGCCGGCTTAGCGGGGGTAGGGGGACCCAGTACTTC.

V usage is TRBV12-2 and J usage is TRBJ1-6; TRBD1 reflects the table's D call only, with no check against the DNA. TRBV12-2 is classified as a pseudogene. The CDR3 is made up of 17 amino acids. CDR3: CASRFFQGQGVESPLHF. CDR3 nucleotides: TGTGCAAGTCGCTTCTTTCAAGGACAGGGGGTAGAGTCACCCCTCCACTTT.

This clone was recorded once. The rearrangement links TRBV5-1 to TRBJ1-2, with 7 bases matching TRBD1. The CDR3 loop spans 16 amino acids. From germline, CDR1 is SGHRS and CDR2 YFSETQ. V was clipped by 3 bases and J by 4 bases; unmatched bases: 12. CDR3 DNA: TGCGCCAGCAGCTCGACGGAGGGGGCGCGGAGCTATGGCTACACCTTC. Encoded protein: CASSSTEGARSYGYTF.

The count of this clone is one. The rearrangement joins TRBV5-4 to TRBJ2-7; tentatively, D is TRBD2 (6 bases). CDR3 length equals 15 residues. The V gene's germline CDR1 is SGHNT and CDR2 YYREEE (reference sequence). V dropped 6 bases and J dropped 4 bases, with 20 bases sitting between them. The CDR3 here is CASTESPGLQYEQYF. CDR3 coding DNA: TGTGCCAGCACCGAATCCCCGGGACTCCAATACGAGCAGTACTTC. Full variable domain (rest looked up from reference TRBV5-4 and TRBJ2-7): ETGVTQSPTHLIKTRGQQVTLRCSSQSGHNTVSWYQQALGQGPQFIFQYYREEENGRGNFPPRFSGLQFPNYSSELNVNALELDDSALYLCASTESPGLQYEQYFGPGTRLTVT.

The chain joins TRBV6-5 to TRBJ1-1; possibly TRBD1 for D (5 bases). Deletions cut 5 bases from V and 0 bases from J, with 7 bases between. CDR1 and CDR2 from the germline V gene are MNHEY and SVGAGI. CDR3 length: 13 amino acids. In DNA, the CDR3 is TGTGCCAGCAGTCAGGGCGTGAACACTGAAGCTTTCTTT. It specifies CASSQGVNTEAFF.

The V and J genes are TRBV11-2 and TRBJ1-5; 9 nucleotides align to TRBD1. The CDR3 is 14 residues long. Looked up from germline, CDR1 is SGHAT and CDR2 is FQNNGV. The V gene end was trimmed by 4 bases and the J gene end by 6 bases; junction bases not matched to a gene: 4. CDR3 amino acids: CASSSTGGVQPQHF. Here the CDR3 DNA reads TGTGCCAGCAGCTCGACAGGGGGGGTTCAGCCCCAGCATTTT.